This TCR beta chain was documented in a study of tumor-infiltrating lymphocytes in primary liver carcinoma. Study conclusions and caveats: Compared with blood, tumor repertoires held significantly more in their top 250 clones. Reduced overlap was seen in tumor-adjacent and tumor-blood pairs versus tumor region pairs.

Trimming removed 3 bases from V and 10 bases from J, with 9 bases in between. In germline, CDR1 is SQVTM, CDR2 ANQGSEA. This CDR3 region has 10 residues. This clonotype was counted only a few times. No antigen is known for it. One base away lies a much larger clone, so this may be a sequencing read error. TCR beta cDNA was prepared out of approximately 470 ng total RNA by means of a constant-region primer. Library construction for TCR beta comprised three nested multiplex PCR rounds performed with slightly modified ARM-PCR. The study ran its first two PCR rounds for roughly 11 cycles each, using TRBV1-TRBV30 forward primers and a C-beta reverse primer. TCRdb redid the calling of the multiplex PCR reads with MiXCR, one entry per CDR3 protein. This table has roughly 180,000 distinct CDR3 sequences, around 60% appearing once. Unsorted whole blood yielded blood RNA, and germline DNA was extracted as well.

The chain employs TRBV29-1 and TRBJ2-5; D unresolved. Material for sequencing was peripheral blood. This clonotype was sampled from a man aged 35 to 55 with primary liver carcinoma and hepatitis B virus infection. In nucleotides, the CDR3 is TGCAGCGTTGAGTTGAAGAGCCAGTACTTC. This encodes CSVELKSQYF.